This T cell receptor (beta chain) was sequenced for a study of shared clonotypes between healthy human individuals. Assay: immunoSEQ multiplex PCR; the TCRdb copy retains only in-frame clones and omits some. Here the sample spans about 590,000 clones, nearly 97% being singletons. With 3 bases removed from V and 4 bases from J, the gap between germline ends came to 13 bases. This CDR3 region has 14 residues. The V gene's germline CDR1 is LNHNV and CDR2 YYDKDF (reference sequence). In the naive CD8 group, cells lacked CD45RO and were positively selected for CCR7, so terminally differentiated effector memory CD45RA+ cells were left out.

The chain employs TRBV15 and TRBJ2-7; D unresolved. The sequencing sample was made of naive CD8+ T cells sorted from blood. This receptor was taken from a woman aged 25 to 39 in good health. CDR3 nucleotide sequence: TGTGCCACCAGCAGCGATCGGTCCCGTTACGAGCAGTACTTC. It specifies CATSSDRSRYEQYF.